The entry below gives a single TCR beta chain sequence along with its context. Its antigen is not identified. Trimming took 6 bases from V and 8 from J, leaving 13 bases between them. CDR3 length: 11 residues. The germline V gene has CDR1 DFQATT and CDR2 SNEGSKA (reference sequence). These data belong to a study of T cell repertoires in cytomegalovirus infection. The wider study: Public TCR beta signatures indicated both CMV infection and matching HLA type.

TCRdb processed the reads anew with MiXCR; each CDR3 protein has one entry. This sample has about 740,000 distinct CDR3 sequences, with less than 40% found just once. Notes on the study in general: Dominating the ex vivo response were HLA-C-restricted CMV-specific TCR beta clonotypes. Totalled public TCR beta family frequency picked out people who carried CMV plus the relevant HLA.

The receptor was derived from a human donor in good health (CMV status not recorded). Some clones in this sample may be carry-over from other donors' samples. The chain is built from TRBV20-1 and TRBJ1-2; possibly TRBD1 for D (6 bases). Sequenced: PBMCs. Here the CDR3 DNA reads TGCAGTGCCCGGGGACACCCAGGCTACACCTTC. The encoded protein is CSARGHPGYTF.